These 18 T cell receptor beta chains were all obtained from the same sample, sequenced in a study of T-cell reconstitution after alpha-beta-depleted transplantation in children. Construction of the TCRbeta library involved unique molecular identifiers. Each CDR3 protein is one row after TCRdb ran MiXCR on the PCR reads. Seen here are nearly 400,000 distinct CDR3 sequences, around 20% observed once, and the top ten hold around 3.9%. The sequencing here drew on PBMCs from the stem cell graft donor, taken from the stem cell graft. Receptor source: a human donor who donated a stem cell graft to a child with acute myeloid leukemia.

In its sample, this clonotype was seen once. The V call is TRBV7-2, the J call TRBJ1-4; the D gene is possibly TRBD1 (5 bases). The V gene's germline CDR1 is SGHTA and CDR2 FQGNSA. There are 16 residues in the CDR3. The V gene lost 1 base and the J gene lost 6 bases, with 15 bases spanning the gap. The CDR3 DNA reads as TGTGCCAGCAGCTTAGTTTCAGGGCTCGGGGATGAAAAACTGTTTTTT. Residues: CASSLVSGLGDEKLFF.

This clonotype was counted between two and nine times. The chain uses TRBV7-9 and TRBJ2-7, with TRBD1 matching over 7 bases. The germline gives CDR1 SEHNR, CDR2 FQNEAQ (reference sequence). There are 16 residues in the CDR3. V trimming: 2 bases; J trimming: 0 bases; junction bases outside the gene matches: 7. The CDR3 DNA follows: TGTGCCAGCAGCTTAACAACGGGACAGTCCTCCTACGAGCAGTACTTC. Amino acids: CASSLTTGQSSYEQYF.

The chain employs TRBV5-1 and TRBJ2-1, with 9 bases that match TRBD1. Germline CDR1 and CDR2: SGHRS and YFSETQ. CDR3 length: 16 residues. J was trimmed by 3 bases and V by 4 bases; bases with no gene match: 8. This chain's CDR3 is CASSLGQGTLYNEQFF. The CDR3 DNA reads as TGCGCCAGCAGCCTGGGACAGGGAACCCTCTACAATGAGCAGTTCTTC.

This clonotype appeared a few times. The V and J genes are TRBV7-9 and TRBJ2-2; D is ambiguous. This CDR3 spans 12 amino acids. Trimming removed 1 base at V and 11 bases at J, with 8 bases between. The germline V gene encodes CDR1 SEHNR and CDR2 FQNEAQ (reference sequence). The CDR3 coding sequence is TGTGCCAGCAGCTTAGGCTTCCTAGAGCTGTTTTTT. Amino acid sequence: CASSLGFLELFF.

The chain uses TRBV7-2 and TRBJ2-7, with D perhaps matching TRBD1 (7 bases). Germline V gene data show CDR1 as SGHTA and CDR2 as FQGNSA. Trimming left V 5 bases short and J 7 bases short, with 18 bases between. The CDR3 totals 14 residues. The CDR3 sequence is CASSAGQFSGEQYF. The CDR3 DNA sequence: TGTGCCAGCAGCGCGGGACAGTTCTCGGGGGAGCAGTACTTC.

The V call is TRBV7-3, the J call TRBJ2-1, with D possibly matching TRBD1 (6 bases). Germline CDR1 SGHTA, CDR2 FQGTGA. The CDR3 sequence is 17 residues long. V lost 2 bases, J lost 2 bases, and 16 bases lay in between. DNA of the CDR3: TGTGCCAGCAGCTTACTACCCCCTCCAGGGGCCTACAATGAGCAGTTCTTC. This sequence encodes CASSLLPPPGAYNEQFF.

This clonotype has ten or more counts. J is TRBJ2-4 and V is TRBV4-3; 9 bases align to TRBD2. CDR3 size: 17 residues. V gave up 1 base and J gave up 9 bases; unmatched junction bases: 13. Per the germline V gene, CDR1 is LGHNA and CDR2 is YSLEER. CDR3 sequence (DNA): TGCGCCAGCAGCCAAGGAATTAGCGGGAGTTATGACAGCATTCAGTACTTC. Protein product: CASSQGISGSYDSIQYF.

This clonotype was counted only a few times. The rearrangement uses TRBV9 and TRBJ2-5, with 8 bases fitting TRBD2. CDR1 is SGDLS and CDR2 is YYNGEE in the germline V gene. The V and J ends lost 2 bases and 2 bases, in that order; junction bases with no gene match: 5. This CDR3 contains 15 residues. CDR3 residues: CASSVTSGYQETQYF. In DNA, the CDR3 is TGTGCCAGCAGCGTCACTAGCGGTTATCAAGAGACCCAGTACTTC.

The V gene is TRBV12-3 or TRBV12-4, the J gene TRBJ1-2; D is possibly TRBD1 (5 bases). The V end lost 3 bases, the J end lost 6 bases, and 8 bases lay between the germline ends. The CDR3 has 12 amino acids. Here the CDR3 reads CASSLQGHGYTF. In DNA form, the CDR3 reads TGTGCCAGCAGTTTGCAGGGCCATGGCTACACCTTC.

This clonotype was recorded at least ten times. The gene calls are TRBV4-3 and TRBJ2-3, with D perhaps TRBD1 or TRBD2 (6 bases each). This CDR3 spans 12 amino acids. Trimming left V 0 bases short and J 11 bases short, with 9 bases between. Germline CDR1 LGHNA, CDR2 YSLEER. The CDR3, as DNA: TGCGCCAGCAGCCAAGAAGGGGGGCGGCAGTATTTT. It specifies CASSQEGGRQYF.

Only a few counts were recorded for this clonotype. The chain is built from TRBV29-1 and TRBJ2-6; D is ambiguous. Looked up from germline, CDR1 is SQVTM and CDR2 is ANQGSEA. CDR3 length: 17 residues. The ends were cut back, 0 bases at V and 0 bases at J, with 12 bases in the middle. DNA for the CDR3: TGCAGCGTTGAAGATTTTGACTTGGTCTCTGGGGCCAACGTCCTGACTTTC. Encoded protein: CSVEDFDLVSGANVLTF.

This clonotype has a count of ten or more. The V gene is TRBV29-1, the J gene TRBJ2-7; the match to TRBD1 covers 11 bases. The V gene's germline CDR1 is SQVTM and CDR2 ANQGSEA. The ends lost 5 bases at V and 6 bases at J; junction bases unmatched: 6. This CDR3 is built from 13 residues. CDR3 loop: CSVSGTGGGEQYF. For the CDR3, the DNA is TGCAGCGTTTCCGGGACAGGGGGGGGCGAGCAGTACTTC.

The CDR3 coding sequence is TGCAGTGCTGATAGGAGGGGGTTTTGGAATGAGCAGTTCTTC. Its translation is CSADRRGFWNEQFF. This chain links TRBV20-1 with TRBJ2-1; perhaps D is TRBD1 or TRBD2 (6 bases each). Looked up from germline, CDR1 is DFQATT and CDR2 is SNEGSKA (reference sequence). V was trimmed by 5 bases and J by 7 bases, leaving 18 bases between them. There are 14 residues in the CDR3.

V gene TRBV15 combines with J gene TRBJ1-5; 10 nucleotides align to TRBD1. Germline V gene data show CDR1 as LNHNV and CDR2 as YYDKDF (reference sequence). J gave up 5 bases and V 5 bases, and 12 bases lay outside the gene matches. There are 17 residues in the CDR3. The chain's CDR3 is CATSRRTRDRGDQPQHF. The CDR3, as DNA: TGTGCCACCAGCCGAAGGACCCGGGACAGGGGCGATCAGCCCCAGCATTTT.

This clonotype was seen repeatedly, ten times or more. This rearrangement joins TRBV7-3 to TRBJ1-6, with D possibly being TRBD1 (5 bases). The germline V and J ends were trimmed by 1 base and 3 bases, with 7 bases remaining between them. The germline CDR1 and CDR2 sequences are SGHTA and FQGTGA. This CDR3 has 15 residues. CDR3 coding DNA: TGTGCCAGCAGCTTAAGCAGGGACTATAATTCACCCCTCCACTTT. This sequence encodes CASSLSRDYNSPLHF. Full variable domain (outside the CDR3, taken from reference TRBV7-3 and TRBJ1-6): GAGVSQTPSNKVTEKGKYVELRCDPISGHTALYWYRQSLGQGPEFLIYFQGTGAADDSGLPNDRFFAVRPEGSVSTLKIQRTERGDSAVYLCASSLSRDYNSPLHFGNGTRLTVT.

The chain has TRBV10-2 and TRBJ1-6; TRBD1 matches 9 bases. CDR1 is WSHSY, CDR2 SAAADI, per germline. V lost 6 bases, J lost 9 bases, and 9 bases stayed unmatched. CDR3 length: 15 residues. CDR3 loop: CASSEGTGRSSPLHF. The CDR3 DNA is TGCGCCAGCAGCGAGGGGACAGGGAGGAGTTCACCCCTCCACTTT.

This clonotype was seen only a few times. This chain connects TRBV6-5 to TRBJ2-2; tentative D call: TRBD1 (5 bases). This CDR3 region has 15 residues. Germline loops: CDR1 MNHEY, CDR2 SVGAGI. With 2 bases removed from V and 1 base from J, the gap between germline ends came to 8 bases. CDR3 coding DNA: TGTGCCAGCAGTTACATGGGGCAGAACACCGGGGAGCTGTTTTTT. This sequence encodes CASSYMGQNTGELFF.

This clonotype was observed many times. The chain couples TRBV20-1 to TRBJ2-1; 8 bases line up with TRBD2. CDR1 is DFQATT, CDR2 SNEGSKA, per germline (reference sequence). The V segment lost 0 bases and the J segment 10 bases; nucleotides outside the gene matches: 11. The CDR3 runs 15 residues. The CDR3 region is CSARDLREGRAEQFF. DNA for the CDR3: TGCAGTGCTAGAGATCTCCGGGAGGGCCGTGCCGAGCAGTTCTTC.